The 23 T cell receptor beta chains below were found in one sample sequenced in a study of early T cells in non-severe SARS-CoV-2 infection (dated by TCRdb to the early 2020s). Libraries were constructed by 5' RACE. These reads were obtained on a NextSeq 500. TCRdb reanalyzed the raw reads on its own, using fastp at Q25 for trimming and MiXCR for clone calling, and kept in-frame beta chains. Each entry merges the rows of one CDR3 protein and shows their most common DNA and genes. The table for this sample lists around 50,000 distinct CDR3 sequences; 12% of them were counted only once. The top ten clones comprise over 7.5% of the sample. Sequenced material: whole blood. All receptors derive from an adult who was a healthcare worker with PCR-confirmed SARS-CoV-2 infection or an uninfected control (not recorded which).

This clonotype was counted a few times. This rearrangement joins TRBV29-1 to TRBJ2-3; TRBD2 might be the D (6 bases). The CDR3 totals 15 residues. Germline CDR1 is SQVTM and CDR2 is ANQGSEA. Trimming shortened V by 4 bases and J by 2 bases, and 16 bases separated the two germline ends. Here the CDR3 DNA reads TGCAGCGTTGTTAGTCTAGCGTTTAACACAGATACGCAGTATTTT. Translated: CSVVSLAFNTDTQYF.

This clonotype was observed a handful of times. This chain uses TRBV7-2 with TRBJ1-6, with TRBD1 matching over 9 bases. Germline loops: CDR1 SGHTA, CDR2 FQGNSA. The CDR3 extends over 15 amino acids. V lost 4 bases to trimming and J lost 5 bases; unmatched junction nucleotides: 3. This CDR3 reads CASSSRQGDNSPLHF. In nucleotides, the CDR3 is TGTGCCAGCAGCTCTAGACAGGGGGATAATTCACCCCTCCACTTT.

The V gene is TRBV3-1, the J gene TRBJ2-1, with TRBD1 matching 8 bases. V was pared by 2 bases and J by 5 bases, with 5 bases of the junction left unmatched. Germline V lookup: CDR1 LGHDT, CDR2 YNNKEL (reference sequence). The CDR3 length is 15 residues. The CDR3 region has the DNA TGTGCCAGCAGCCAACGGACAGGGTTCCACAATGAGCAGTTCTTC. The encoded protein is CASSQRTGFHNEQFF.

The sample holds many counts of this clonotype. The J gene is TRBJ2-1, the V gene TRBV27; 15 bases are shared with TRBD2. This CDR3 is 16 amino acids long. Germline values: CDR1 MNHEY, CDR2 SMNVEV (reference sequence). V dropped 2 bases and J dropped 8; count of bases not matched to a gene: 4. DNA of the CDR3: TGTGCCAGCAGTTTACGGGGACTAGCGGGAGGCGATGAGCAGTTCTTC. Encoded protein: CASSLRGLAGGDEQFF.

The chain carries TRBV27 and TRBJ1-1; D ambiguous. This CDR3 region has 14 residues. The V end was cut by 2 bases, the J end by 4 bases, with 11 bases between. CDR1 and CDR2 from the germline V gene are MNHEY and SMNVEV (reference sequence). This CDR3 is CASSLDGWGTEAFF. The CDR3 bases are TGTGCCAGCAGTTTAGACGGATGGGGCACTGAAGCTTTCTTT.

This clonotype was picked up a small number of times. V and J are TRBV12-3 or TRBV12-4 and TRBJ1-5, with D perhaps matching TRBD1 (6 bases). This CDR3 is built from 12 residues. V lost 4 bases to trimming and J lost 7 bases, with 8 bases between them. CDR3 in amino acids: CASSSQGQPQHF. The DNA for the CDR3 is TGTGCCAGCAGTTCCCAGGGGCAGCCCCAGCATTTT.

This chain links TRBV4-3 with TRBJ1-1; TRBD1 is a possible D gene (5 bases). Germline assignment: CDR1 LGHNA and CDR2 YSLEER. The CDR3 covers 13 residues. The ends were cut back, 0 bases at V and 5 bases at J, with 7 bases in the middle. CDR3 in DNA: TGCGCCAGCAGCCAAGATCACAGGACTGAAGCTTTCTTT. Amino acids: CASSQDHRTEAFF.

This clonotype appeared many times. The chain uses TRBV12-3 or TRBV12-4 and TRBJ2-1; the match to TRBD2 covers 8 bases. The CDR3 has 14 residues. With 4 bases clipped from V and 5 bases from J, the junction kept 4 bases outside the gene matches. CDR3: CASSSGTRNNEQFF. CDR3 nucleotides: TGTGCCAGCAGTTCCGGGACTAGAAACAATGAGCAGTTCTTC.

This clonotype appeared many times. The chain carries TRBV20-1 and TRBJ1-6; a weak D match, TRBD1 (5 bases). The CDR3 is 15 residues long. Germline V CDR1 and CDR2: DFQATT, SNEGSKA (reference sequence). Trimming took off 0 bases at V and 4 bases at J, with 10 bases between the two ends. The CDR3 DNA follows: TGCAGTGCTAGAGATCAGGACACTTATAATTCACCCCTCCACTTT. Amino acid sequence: CSARDQDTYNSPLHF.

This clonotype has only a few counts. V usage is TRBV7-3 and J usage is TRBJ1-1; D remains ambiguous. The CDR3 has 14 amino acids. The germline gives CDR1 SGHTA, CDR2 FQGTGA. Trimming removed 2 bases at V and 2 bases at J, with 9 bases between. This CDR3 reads CASSLSGSNTEAFF. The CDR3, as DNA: TGTGCCAGCAGCTTATCGGGCAGTAACACTGAAGCTTTCTTT. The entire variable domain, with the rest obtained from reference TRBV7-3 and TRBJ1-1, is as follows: GAGVSQTPSNKVTEKGKYVELRCDPISGHTALYWYRQSLGQGPEFLIYFQGTGAADDSGLPNDRFFAVRPEGSVSTLKIQRTERGDSAVYLCASSLSGSNTEAFFGQGTRLTVV.

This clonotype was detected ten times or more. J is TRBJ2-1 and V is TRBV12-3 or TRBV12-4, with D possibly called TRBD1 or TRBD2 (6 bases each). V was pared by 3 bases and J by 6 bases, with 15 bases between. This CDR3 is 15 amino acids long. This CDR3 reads CASSLGGGDSNEQFF. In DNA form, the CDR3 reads TGTGCCAGCAGTTTGGGGGGCGGGGATTCCAATGAGCAGTTCTTC.

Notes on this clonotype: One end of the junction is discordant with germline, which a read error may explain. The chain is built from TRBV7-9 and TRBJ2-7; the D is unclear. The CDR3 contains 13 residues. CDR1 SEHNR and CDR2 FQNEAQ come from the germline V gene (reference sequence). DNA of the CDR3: TGTGCCAGCAGCTTAGCGGGCGGCTACGGGCAGTACTTC. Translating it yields CASSLAGGYGQYF.

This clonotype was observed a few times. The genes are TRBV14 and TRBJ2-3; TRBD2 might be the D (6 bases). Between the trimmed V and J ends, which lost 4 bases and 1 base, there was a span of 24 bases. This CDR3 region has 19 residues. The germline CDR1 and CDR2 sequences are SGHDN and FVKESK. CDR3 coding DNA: TGTGCCAGCAGCCCGTTGGGAGAGGGAACCGGGACTCGCACAGATACGCAGTATTTT. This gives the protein CASSPLGEGTGTRTDTQYF. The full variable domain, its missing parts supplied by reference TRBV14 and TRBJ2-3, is EAGVTQFPSHSVIEKGQTVTLRCDPISGHDNLYWYRRVMGKEIKFLLHFVKESKQDESGMPNNRFLAERTGGTYSTLKVQPAELEDSGVYFCASSPLGEGTGTRTDTQYFGPGTRLTVL.

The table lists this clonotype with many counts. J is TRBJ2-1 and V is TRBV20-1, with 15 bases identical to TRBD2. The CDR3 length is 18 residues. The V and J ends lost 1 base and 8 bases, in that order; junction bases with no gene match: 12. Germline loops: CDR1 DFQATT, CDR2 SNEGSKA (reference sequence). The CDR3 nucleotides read TGCAGTGCTAGAGGCCCGGGACTAGCGGGAGGTCGGGGTGATGAGCAGTTCTTC. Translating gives CSARGPGLAGGRGDEQFF.

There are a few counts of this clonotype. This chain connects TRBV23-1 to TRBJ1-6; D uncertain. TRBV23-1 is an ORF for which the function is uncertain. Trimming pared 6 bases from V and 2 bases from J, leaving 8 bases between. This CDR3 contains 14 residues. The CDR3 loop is CASSAPAYNSPLHF. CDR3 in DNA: TGCGCCAGCAGCGCCCCCGCCTATAATTCACCCCTCCACTTT.

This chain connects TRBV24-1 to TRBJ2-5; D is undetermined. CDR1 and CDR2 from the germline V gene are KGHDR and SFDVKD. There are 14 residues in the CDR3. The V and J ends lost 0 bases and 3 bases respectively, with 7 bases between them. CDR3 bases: TGTGCCACCAGTGATTTGAACAGCAAAGAGACCCAGTACTTC. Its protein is CATSDLNSKETQYF.

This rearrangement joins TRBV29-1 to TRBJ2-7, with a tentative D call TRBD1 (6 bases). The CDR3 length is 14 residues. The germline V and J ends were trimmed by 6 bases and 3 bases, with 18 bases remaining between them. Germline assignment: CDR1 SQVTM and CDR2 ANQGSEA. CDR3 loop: CSVVSGSRGYEQYF. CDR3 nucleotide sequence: TGCAGCGTCGTGTCCGGGTCCAGGGGCTACGAGCAGTACTTC.

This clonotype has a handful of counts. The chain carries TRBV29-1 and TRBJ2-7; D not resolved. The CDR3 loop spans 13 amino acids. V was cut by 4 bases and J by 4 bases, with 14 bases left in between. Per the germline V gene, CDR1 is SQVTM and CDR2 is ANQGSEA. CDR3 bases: TGCAGCGTTGTTACTTCATGGATTTACGAGCAGTACTTC. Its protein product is CSVVTSWIYEQYF.

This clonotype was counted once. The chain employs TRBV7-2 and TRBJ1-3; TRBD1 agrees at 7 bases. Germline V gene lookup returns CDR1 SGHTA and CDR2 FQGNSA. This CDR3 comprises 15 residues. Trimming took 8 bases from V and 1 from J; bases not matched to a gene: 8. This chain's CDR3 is CASSRGGRSGNTIYF. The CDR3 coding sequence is TGTGCCAGCTCCAGGGGGGGACGTTCTGGAAACACCATATATTTT.

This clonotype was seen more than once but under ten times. The CDR3 sequence is CASSQDLRGYGYTF. DNA of the CDR3: TGTGCCAGCAGCCAAGATTTACGGGGCTATGGCTACACCTTC. This chain uses TRBV3-1 with TRBJ1-2; D is unclear. Germline loops: CDR1 LGHDT, CDR2 YNNKEL (reference sequence). This CDR3 is 14 amino acids long. V lost 0 bases and J lost 4, with 9 bases in between.

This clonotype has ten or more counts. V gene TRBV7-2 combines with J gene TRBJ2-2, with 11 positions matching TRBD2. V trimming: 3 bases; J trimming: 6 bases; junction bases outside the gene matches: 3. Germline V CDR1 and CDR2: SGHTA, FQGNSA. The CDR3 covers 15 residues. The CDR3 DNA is TGTGCCAGCAGCTTTAGCGGGAGGGCCGCCGGGGAGCTGTTTTTT. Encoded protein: CASSFSGRAAGELFF.

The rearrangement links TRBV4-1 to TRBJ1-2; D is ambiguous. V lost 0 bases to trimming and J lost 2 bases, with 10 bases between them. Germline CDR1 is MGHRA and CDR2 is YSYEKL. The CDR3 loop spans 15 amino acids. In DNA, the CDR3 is TGCGCCAGCAGCCAAGATGGTCACCCGAACTATGGCTACACCTTC. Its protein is CASSQDGHPNYGYTF.

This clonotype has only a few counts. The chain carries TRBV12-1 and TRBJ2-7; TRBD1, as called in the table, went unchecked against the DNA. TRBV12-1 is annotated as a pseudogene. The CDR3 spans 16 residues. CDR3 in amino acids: CASSFASRPQSREQYF. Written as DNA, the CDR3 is TGTGCCAGCAGCTTTGCATCTCGGCCCCAGAGTAGGGAGCAGTACTTC.